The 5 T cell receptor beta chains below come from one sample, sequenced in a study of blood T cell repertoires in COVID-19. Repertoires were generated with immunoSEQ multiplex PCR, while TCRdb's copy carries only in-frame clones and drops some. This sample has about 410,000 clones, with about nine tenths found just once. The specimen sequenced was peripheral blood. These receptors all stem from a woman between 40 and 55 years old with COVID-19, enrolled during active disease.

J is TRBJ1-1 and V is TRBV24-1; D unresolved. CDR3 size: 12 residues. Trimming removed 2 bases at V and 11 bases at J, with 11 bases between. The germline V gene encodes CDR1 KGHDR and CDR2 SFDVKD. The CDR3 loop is CATSDWREGAFF. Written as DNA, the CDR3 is TGTGCCACCAGTGATTGGCGGGAAGGTGCTTTCTTT.

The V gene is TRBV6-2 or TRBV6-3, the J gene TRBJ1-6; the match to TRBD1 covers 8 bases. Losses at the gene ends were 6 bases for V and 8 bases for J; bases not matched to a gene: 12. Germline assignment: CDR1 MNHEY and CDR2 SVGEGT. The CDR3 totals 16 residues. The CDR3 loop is CASSPLGAGGDSPLHF. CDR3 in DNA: TGTGCCAGCAGCCCCTTAGGGGCAGGGGGCGATTCACCCCTCCACTTT.

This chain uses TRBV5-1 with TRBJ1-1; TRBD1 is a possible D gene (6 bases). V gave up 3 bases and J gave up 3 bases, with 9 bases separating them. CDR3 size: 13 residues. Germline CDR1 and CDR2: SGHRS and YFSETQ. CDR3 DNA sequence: TGCGCCAGCAGCTCGCGGGGGCACACTGAAGCTTTCTTT. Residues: CASSSRGHTEAFF.

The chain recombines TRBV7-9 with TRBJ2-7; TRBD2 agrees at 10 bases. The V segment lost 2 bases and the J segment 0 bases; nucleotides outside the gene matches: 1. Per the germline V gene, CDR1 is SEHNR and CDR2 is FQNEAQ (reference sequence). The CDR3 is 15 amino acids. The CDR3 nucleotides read TGTGCCAGCAGCTTACTAGCGGGGGACTCCTACGAGCAGTACTTC. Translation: CASSLLAGDSYEQYF.

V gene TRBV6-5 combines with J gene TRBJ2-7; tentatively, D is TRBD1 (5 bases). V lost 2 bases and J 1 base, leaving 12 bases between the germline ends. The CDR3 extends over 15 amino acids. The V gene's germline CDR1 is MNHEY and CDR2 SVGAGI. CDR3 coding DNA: TGTGCCAGCAGTTACGGTATAGGGGCATCCTACGAGCAGTACTTC. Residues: CASSYGIGASYEQYF.